Shown below are 14 T cell receptor beta chains from a single sample sequenced in a study of T cells in Graves' hyperthyroidism and ophthalmopathy. RNA transcripts gave rise to amplified TCR beta CDR3 regions. In the first-round RT-PCR of the TCR CDR3, the HTBI primer set was used. In TCRdb, the multiplex PCR reads were re-called with MiXCR into one record per CDR3 protein. Of more than 500,000 distinct CDR3 sequences in the sample, 35% to 50% were seen once. The specimen was peripheral blood or thyroid tissue (not recorded which). These receptors originate from an adult woman with Graves' disease, either hyperthyroidism or ophthalmopathy (not recorded which).

V gene TRBV20-1 combines with J gene TRBJ2-6, with D uncertain. Germline V lookup: CDR1 DFQATT, CDR2 SNEGSKA (reference sequence). The CDR3 extends over 14 amino acids. V dropped 5 bases and J dropped 1 base, with 9 bases sitting between them. The CDR3 reads CSAPKVSGANVLTF. CDR3 nucleotide sequence: TGCAGTGCTCCAAAGGTGTCTGGGGCCAACGTCCTGACTTTC.

The gene calls are TRBV2 and TRBJ2-3; D possibly corresponds to TRBD1 (6 bases). The germline V gene has CDR1 SNHLY and CDR2 FYNNEI. The CDR3 covers 12 residues. Trimming stripped 8 bases from V and 3 bases from J, with 9 bases between. In nucleotides, the CDR3 is TGTGCCAGCGAAACAGGGACAGATACGCAGTATTTT. Protein product: CASETGTDTQYF.

This clonotype showed up just a few times. Its ends do not fully match the called genes, so a read error is possible. The V gene is TRBV19, the J gene TRBJ1-2; the D gene is possibly TRBD1 (6 bases). Germline V CDR1 and CDR2: LNHDA, SQIVND (reference sequence). The CDR3 is 13 residues long. The CDR3 loop reads CASSSGIRDKFAF. The CDR3 DNA follows: TGTGCCAGTAGTAGCGGTATACGGGACAAGTTCGCCTTC.

The chain uses TRBV7-6 and TRBJ2-2, with 7 bases that match TRBD2. V shed 1 base and J 9 bases; nucleotides not matched to a gene: 11. The CDR3 has 16 amino acids. Germline lookup yields CDR1 SGHVS and CDR2 FNYEAQ. CDR3 protein: CASSLGREQGGRELFF. The CDR3, as DNA: TGTGCCAGCAGCTTAGGGCGGGAGCAAGGTGGCAGGGAGCTGTTTTTT. Full variable domain (rest looked up from reference TRBV7-6 and TRBJ2-2): GAGVSQSPRYKVTKRGQDVALRCDPISGHVSLYWYRQALGQGPEFLTYFNYEAQQDKSGLPNDRFSAERPEGSISTLTIQRTEQRDSAMYRCASSLGREQGGRELFFGEGSRLTVL.

The chain recombines TRBV29-1 with TRBJ1-1; D gene unclear. V dropped 5 bases and J dropped 1 base, with 8 bases sitting between them. CDR1 SQVTM and CDR2 ANQGSEA come from the germline V gene. The CDR3 runs to 12 residues. The CDR3 is CSVLAENTEAFF. CDR3 DNA: TGCAGCGTTCTGGCAGAGAACACTGAAGCTTTCTTT.

The chain is built from TRBV5-1 and TRBJ1-1; D is unresolved. The CDR3 is 14 amino acids. Germline V CDR1 and CDR2: SGHRS, YFSETQ. Between the trimmed V and J ends, which lost 3 bases and 3 bases, there was a span of 12 bases. CDR3 amino acids: CASSSVITDTEAFF. In DNA, the CDR3 is TGCGCCAGCAGCTCTGTCATTACGGACACTGAAGCTTTCTTT.

In this sample, this clonotype turned up a few times. The chain links TRBV29-1 to TRBJ2-5, with D uncertain. There are 13 residues in the CDR3. Germline V gives CDR1 SQVTM, CDR2 ANQGSEA. Trimming stripped 3 bases from V and 2 bases from J, with 10 bases between. The CDR3 DNA reads TGCAGCGTTGAGAGGTTGCGGCAAGAGACCCAGTACTTC. The encoded protein is CSVERLRQETQYF.

The chain couples TRBV5-4 to TRBJ2-5, with 13 bases fitting TRBD2. The length of the CDR3 is 15 residues. V lost 5 bases to trimming and J lost 2 bases; unmatched junction nucleotides: 3. Germline loops: CDR1 SGHNT, CDR2 YYREEE (reference sequence). The CDR3 nucleotides are TGTGCCAGCAGAATGGGACTAGCGGGACAAGAGACCCAGTACTTC. Translated: CASRMGLAGQETQYF. Together with reference TRBV5-4 and TRBJ2-5, the CDR3 gives the full variable domain: ETGVTQSPTHLIKTRGQQVTLRCSSQSGHNTVSWYQQALGQGPQFIFQYYREEENGRGNFPPRFSGLQFPNYSSELNVNALELDDSALYLCASRMGLAGQETQYFGPGTRLLVL.

In regard to this clonotype: With a much larger clone just one base away, this may be a read error. This sequence joins TRBV6-1 and TRBJ1-1; the D is unclear. Germline V gene data show CDR1 as MNHNS and CDR2 as SASEGT. V lost 6 bases and J lost 6, with 20 bases in between. This CDR3 has 15 amino acids. The CDR3, as DNA: TGTGCCAGCAGACCCTCGACCAGCCCCATGTCTGAAGCTTTCTTT. It translates to CASRPSTSPMSEAFF.

The chain recombines TRBV2 with TRBJ1-1; perhaps TRBD1 as D (5 bases). This CDR3 has 16 amino acids. The ends were cut back, 6 bases at V and 6 bases at J, with 23 bases in the middle. The germline gives CDR1 SNHLY, CDR2 FYNNEI. CDR3 DNA sequence: TGTGCCAGCAGCCAGGGCCCGGCTTTCGTAGATTCTGAAGCTTTCTTT. Encoded protein: CASSQGPAFVDSEAFF.

V is TRBV28 and J is TRBJ2-7, with a weak D call TRBD1 (5 bases). This CDR3 is built from 12 residues. Germline CDR1 is MDHEN and CDR2 is SYDVKM. Trimming removed 11 bases from V and 1 base from J, with 12 bases in between. This chain's CDR3 is CAGAWASYEQYF. In DNA form, the CDR3 reads TGTGCCGGGGCATGGGCTTCCTACGAGCAGTACTTC. Looking up the rest from reference TRBV28 and TRBJ2-7 gives the full variable domain: DVKVTQSSRYLVKRTGEKVFLECVQDMDHENMFWYRQDPGLGLRLIYFSYDVKMKEKGDIPEGYSVSREKKERFSLILESASTNQTSMYLCAGAWASYEQYFGPGTRLTVT.

This clonotype was recorded a few times. This chain connects TRBV20-1 to TRBJ1-1; D uncertain. Looked up from germline, CDR1 is DFQATT and CDR2 is SNEGSKA (reference sequence). V was pared by 4 bases and J by 3 bases, with 15 bases between. This CDR3 has 14 amino acids. In nucleotides, the CDR3 is TGCAGTGCTACACTAGCGGGTGTGGACACTGAAGCTTTCTTT. It codes for CSATLAGVDTEAFF.

This clonotype was observed at least ten times. The chain is built from TRBV10-3 and TRBJ2-7, with 7 positions matching TRBD2. The CDR3 spans 14 residues. The ends lost 3 bases at V and 3 bases at J; junction bases unmatched: 5. Germline V gives CDR1 ENHRY, CDR2 SYGVKD. CDR3 protein: CAISDRGGVYEQYF. In DNA form, the CDR3 reads TGTGCCATCAGTGATAGGGGAGGGGTCTACGAGCAGTACTTC.

The chain couples TRBV10-3 to TRBJ1-3, with 8 bases matching TRBD1. V was clipped by 5 bases and J by 0 bases; unmatched bases: 6. Germline-derived CDR1 and CDR2 are ENHRY and SYGVKD. The CDR3 sequence is 16 residues long. The CDR3 reads CAISSTTGGSGNTIYF. The DNA of the CDR3 is TGTGCCATCAGTAGCACCACAGGGGGCTCTGGAAACACCATATATTTT.